Following are 32 T cell receptor beta chains from one sample sequenced in a study of Graves' ophthalmopathy and Graves' hyperthyroidism. Amplified TCR beta CDR3 regions were obtained using RNA transcripts as template. First-round RT-PCR used HTBI primers; second-round multiplex PCR followed. A single record per CDR3 protein comes from TCRdb applying MiXCR to the multiplex PCR reads. The sample has over a million distinct CDR3 sequences, less than 45% seen once; the top ten hold 8.5% to 14%. What was sequenced was peripheral blood or thyroid tissue (not recorded which). These receptors all stem from an adult man with Graves' hyperthyroidism.

V and J are TRBV5-1 and TRBJ1-2; maybe TRBD1 (5 bases). V lost 4 bases and J lost 8, with 18 bases in between. The CDR3 spans 14 residues. Germline loops: CDR1 SGHRS, CDR2 YFSETQ. CDR3 sequence (DNA): TGCGCCAGCAGCCCACGCTCTGGAGGGGAAGGCTACACCTTC. Translating gives CASSPRSGGEGYTF.

This clonotype was observed a handful of times. The gene calls are TRBV5-4 and TRBJ2-2; 11 bases match TRBD2. V lost 1 base to trimming and J lost 5 bases; unmatched junction nucleotides: 16. Germline V gene data show CDR1 as SGHNT and CDR2 as YYREEE (reference sequence). The CDR3 has 20 residues. The CDR3 loop reads CASSLPHGRSGTSGTGELFF. The CDR3 nucleotides read TGTGCCAGCAGCTTGCCCCACGGACGGTCCGGGACTAGCGGAACCGGGGAGCTGTTTTTT.

A few counts support this clonotype. The genes are TRBV5-4 and TRBJ1-2; D remains ambiguous. V shed 5 bases and J shed 6 bases, with 14 bases lying between them. Germline values: CDR1 SGHNT, CDR2 YYREEE (reference sequence). The CDR3 extends over 13 amino acids. CDR3 bases: TGTGCCAGCAGGAGCGTGGGATCTGATGGCTACACCTTC. It codes for CASRSVGSDGYTF.

This sequence joins TRBV7-9 and TRBJ2-3; the match to TRBD2 covers 9 bases. Germline V CDR1 and CDR2: SEHNR, FQNEAQ (reference sequence). The length of the CDR3 is 15 residues. The V segment lost 5 bases and the J segment 6 bases; nucleotides outside the gene matches: 9. CDR3 protein: CASSAGTSSSDTQYF. The CDR3 DNA follows: TGTGCCAGCAGCGCCGGGACTAGCTCTTCCGATACGCAGTATTTT.

Points on this clonotype: The CDR3 ends on some other residue instead of the conserved phenylalanine or tryptophan, so this is likely a read error. It is unclear where the CDR3 begins or ends on the DNA, so no DNA is shown, and the CDR3 is as TCRdb lists it. The gene calls are TRBV20-1 and TRBJ1-4; the table's D gene call, TRBD1, was not cross checked with the DNA. A total of 9 residues make up the CDR3, ends included. Germline-derived CDR1 and CDR2 are DFQATT and SNEGSKA (reference sequence). The CDR3 region is CSARGDRVS.

A remark on this clonotype: Given a much more abundant clone one base away, this may be a read error. This chain connects TRBV7-2 to TRBJ1-5, with a tentative D call TRBD1 (6 bases). Germline V gene lookup returns CDR1 SGHTA and CDR2 FQGNSA. CDR3 size: 17 residues. CDR3 nucleotide sequence: TGTGCCATCAGCCCCCGGGGGACACGAGATAGCAATCAGCCCCAGCATTTT. Residues: CAISPRGTRDSNQPQHF.

This chain uses TRBV15 with TRBJ2-5; 7 bases align to TRBD2. V dropped 0 bases and J dropped 5; count of bases not matched to a gene: 12. This CDR3 contains 17 residues. Germline-derived CDR1 and CDR2 are LNHNV and YYDKDF (reference sequence). CDR3 in amino acids: CATSRDNEAGWSETQYF. The CDR3 bases are TGTGCCACCAGCAGAGATAATGAAGCGGGATGGAGCGAGACCCAGTACTTC.

The gene calls are TRBV28 and TRBJ2-5; 9 nucleotides match TRBD1. V lost 5 bases, J lost 2 bases, and 6 bases stayed unmatched. This CDR3 spans 15 amino acids. CDR1 is MDHEN and CDR2 is SYDVKM in the germline V gene. CDR3 in amino acids: CASSPDRGAQETQYF. The CDR3 nucleotides read TGTGCCAGCAGTCCAGACAGGGGGGCTCAAGAGACCCAGTACTTC.

This clonotype was detected many times. The chain employs TRBV14 and TRBJ1-2, with D tentatively TRBD1 (6 bases). This CDR3 has 15 residues. Germline CDR1 and CDR2: SGHDN and FVKESK. The V end lost 3 bases, the J end lost 4 bases, and 15 bases lay between the germline ends. CDR3 loop: CASSHGRGGFYGYTF. The CDR3 nucleotides read TGTGCCAGCAGCCATGGCAGGGGTGGTTTCTATGGCTACACCTTC.

Many counts were recorded for this clonotype. CDR3 nucleotide sequence: TGTGCCAGCAGCCCTCCACTAGCGGGATCGTCCCTCGGGGAGCTGTTTTTT. As protein: CASSPPLAGSSLGELFF. V usage is TRBV7-9 and J usage is TRBJ2-2; 10 positions agree with TRBD2. The V gene's germline CDR1 is SEHNR and CDR2 FQNEAQ (reference sequence). This CDR3 has 17 amino acids. The junction had 13 bases not matched to a gene; V was cut back by 5 bases and J by 7 bases.

The chain's CDR3 is CAGDSGEAEAFF. The CDR3 DNA follows: TGTGCCGGGGACTCAGGGGAGGCTGAAGCTTTCTTT. V usage is TRBV25-1 and J usage is TRBJ1-1, with D perhaps matching TRBD1 (6 bases). This CDR3 contains 12 residues. Deletions cut 11 bases from V and 6 bases from J, with 16 bases between. CDR1 and CDR2 (germline): MGHDK, SYGVNS.

The chain has TRBV20-1 and TRBJ2-5; D is undetermined. Trimming cost V 3 bases and J 4 bases, with 9 bases left between them. The CDR3 consists of 12 residues. Looked up from germline, CDR1 is DFQATT and CDR2 is SNEGSKA (reference sequence). In nucleotides, the CDR3 is TGCAGTGCTAGTCTGGTATTAGAGACCCAGTACTTC. Amino acid sequence: CSASLVLETQYF.

This clonotype has just a few counts. The chain combines TRBV19 with TRBJ1-2, with unresolved D. V gave up 5 bases and J gave up 2 bases, with 15 bases separating them. The CDR3 has 15 amino acids. Germline CDR1 is LNHDA and CDR2 is SQIVND (reference sequence). The CDR3 coding sequence is TGTGCCAGTAGTCCAGTCGGAAAGGGCAACTATGGCTACACCTTC. The encoded protein is CASSPVGKGNYGYTF.

This clonotype was counted only a few times. This chain uses TRBV12-3 or TRBV12-4 with TRBJ2-5; 8 nucleotides agree with TRBD2. The V segment lost 2 bases and the J segment 2 bases; nucleotides outside the gene matches: 13. The CDR3 is made up of 18 amino acids. The CDR3 bases are TGTGCCAGCAGTTTAACCCTCGGGGGGGCGGGACCACAAGAGACCCAGTACTTC. Amino acids: CASSLTLGGAGPQETQYF.

This clonotype was seen once. An end of the junction does not agree with germline; a read error may underlie this. The CDR3 bases are TGTGCCAGCAGTCCCACTCGGACAGGGAATCTAGCTGGCTACACCTTC. Translation gives CASSPTRTGNLAGYTF. The V and J genes are TRBV10-2 and TRBJ1-2, with 8 positions matching TRBD1. Germline V gene lookup returns CDR1 WSHSY and CDR2 SAAADI. CDR3 length: 16 amino acids.

This clonotype was seen once. Germline is not matched at one junction end, which may reflect a read error. The J gene is TRBJ2-7, the V gene TRBV20-1; 8 positions agree with TRBD2. Germline V gene sequence: CDR1 DFQATT, CDR2 SNEGSKA (reference sequence). The CDR3 is made up of 15 amino acids. The CDR3 region is CSAKSSGTRYYDQYF. The CDR3 coding sequence is TGCAGTGCTAAGAGTTCCGGGACTAGGTACTACGATCAGTACTTC.

At least ten counts were recorded for this clonotype. This chain uses TRBV5-8 with TRBJ1-2; tentative D call: TRBD1 (5 bases). With 1 base removed from V and 2 bases from J, the gap between germline ends came to 18 bases. CDR3 size: 17 residues. Germline-derived CDR1 and CDR2 are SGHTS and YDEGEE. The CDR3 here is CASSLPRGQDRNYGYTF. CDR3 DNA sequence: TGTGCCAGCAGCTTGCCAAGAGGACAAGATCGGAACTATGGCTACACCTTC. The complete variable domain, with remaining parts taken from reference TRBV5-8 and TRBJ1-2, reads EAGVTQSPTHLIKTRGQQATLRCSPISGHTSVYWYQQALGLGLQFLLWYDEGEERNRGNFPPRFSGRQFPNYSSELNVNALELEDSALYLCASSLPRGQDRNYGYTFGSGTRLTVV.

The chain combines TRBV20-1 with TRBJ1-5; D not certain. This CDR3 contains 15 residues. Deletions cut 0 bases from V and 1 base from J, with 10 bases between. Germline lookup yields CDR1 DFQATT and CDR2 SNEGSKA (reference sequence). In DNA form, the CDR3 reads TGCAGTGCTAGAGAAGTGTGGCTGAGCAATCAGCCCCAGCATTTT. It specifies CSAREVWLSNQPQHF.

V gene TRBV19 combines with J gene TRBJ1-1, with D tentatively TRBD1 (5 bases). The CDR3 runs 15 residues. In germline, CDR1 is LNHDA, CDR2 SQIVND (reference sequence). V was trimmed by 8 bases and J by 3 bases, leaving 19 bases between them. In DNA, the CDR3 is TGTGCCAGTTCTTATATGGGCGGGGGAGACACTGAAGCTTTCTTT. Translating gives CASSYMGGGDTEAFF.

J is TRBJ1-1 and V is TRBV20-1; unclear D gene. The CDR3 is 15 amino acids. Trimming cost V 0 bases and J 2 bases, with 13 bases left between them. CDR1 and CDR2 (germline): DFQATT, SNEGSKA (reference sequence). Here the CDR3 DNA reads TGCAGTGCTAGAGAAGCACGGAGACTTAACACTGAAGCTTTCTTT. Protein product: CSAREARRLNTEAFF.

Details on this clonotype: At one of its ends the junction is not consistent with the germline gene, which may arise from a read error. This chain joins TRBV6-5 and TRBJ1-4; D may be TRBD1 (6 bases). CDR1 is MNHEY and CDR2 is SVGAGI in the germline V gene. This CDR3 has 15 residues. The CDR3 loop reads CASSEPDSVHEKLFF. For the CDR3, the DNA is TGCGCCAGCAGTGAGCCGGACAGTGTACATGAAAAACTGTTTTTT.

This clonotype was seen at least ten times. This chain joins TRBV7-2 and TRBJ1-6; D call uncertain. The CDR3 loop spans 16 amino acids. V lost 2 bases and J 0 bases, leaving 8 bases between the germline ends. The germline V gene encodes CDR1 SGHTA and CDR2 FQGNSA. The CDR3 is CASSLSASSYNSPLHF. CDR3 DNA: TGTGCCAGCAGCTTAAGCGCTAGCTCCTATAATTCACCCCTCCACTTT. Filled out from reference TRBV7-2 and TRBJ1-6, the complete variable domain reads GAGVSQSPSNKVTEKGKDVELRCDPISGHTALYWYRQSLGQGLEFLIYFQGNSAPDKSGLPSDRFSAERTGGSVSTLTIQRTQQEDSAVYLCASSLSASSYNSPLHFGNGTRLTVT.

This chain uses TRBV9 with TRBJ1-3, with D perhaps matching TRBD1 (5 bases). This CDR3 is 18 amino acids long. Between the trimmed V and J ends, which lost 2 bases and 0 bases, there was a span of 18 bases. Germline CDR1 SGDLS, CDR2 YYNGEE. CDR3 coding DNA: TGTGCCAGCAGCGTTTCTCTCTCCGGGGCTGGCTCTGGAAACACCATATATTTT. It specifies CASSVSLSGAGSGNTIYF.

The sample holds one count of this clonotype. This chain uses TRBV5-1 with TRBJ1-4, with TRBD1 matching 8 bases. From germline, CDR1 is SGHRS and CDR2 YFSETQ. This CDR3 is built from 14 residues. Germline trimming cut 0 bases from V and 8 bases from J; bases unmatched to any gene: 3. In nucleotides, the CDR3 is TGCGCCAGCAGCTTGGCCAGGGGGCCGGAAAAACTGTTTTTT. It translates to CASSLARGPEKLFF. Combining the CDR3 with reference TRBV5-1 and TRBJ1-4 gives the whole variable domain KAGVTQTPRYLIKTRGQQVTLSCSPISGHRSVSWYQQTPGQGLQFLFEYFSETQRNKGNFPGRFSGRQFSNSRSEMNVSTLELGDSALYLCASSLARGPEKLFFGSGTQLSVL.

This clonotype was detected many times. The rearrangement joins TRBV12-3 or TRBV12-4 to TRBJ2-5; D might be TRBD2 (5 bases). CDR3 length equals 13 residues. V was cut by 7 bases and J by 5 bases, with 14 bases left in between. The CDR3 DNA is TGTGCCAGCAACCGGGGTTGGGCGGAGACCCAGTACTTC. Amino acids: CASNRGWAETQYF.

This clonotype was recorded a few times. The rearrangement uses TRBV6-1 and TRBJ2-7; D not resolved. Germline-derived CDR1 and CDR2 are MNHNS and SASEGT. Trimming left V 3 bases short and J 0 bases short, with 9 bases between. The CDR3 contains 14 residues. The CDR3 DNA is TGTGCCAGCAGTGAGTTAGACCGCTCCTACGAGCAGTACTTC. Protein product: CASSELDRSYEQYF.

There are a few counts of this clonotype. The chain uses TRBV14 and TRBJ2-7; D is perhaps TRBD1 (5 bases). V lost 0 bases, J lost 3 bases, and 9 bases lay in between. The germline V gene encodes CDR1 SGHDN and CDR2 FVKESK. The CDR3 is 14 residues long. CDR3 amino acids: CASSQERQRYEQYF. CDR3 in DNA: TGTGCCAGCAGCCAAGAGAGACAGCGCTACGAGCAGTACTTC.

The CDR3 DNA reads TGCAGTGCTGGGAGCGGGAGGGCCTTTTCCGGGGAGCTGTTTTTT. This gives the protein CSAGSGRAFSGELFF. V and J are TRBV20-1 and TRBJ2-2; 10 bases map to TRBD2. CDR3 length equals 15 residues. CDR1 and CDR2 (germline): DFQATT, SNEGSKA (reference sequence). Trimming cost V 5 bases and J 6 bases; bases outside gene matches: 9.

The chain couples TRBV19 to TRBJ2-2, with 11 bases lining up with TRBD2. V lost 7 bases to trimming and J lost 2 bases; unmatched junction nucleotides: 6. Germline CDR1 and CDR2: LNHDA and SQIVND (reference sequence). This CDR3 contains 16 residues. As DNA, the CDR3 is TGTGCCAGTAACCAACTAGCGGGAGTAAACACCGGGGAGCTGTTTTTT. Translating it yields CASNQLAGVNTGELFF.

This clonotype was observed many times. The chain is built from TRBV10-3 and TRBJ2-7, with TRBD2 as a possible D gene (6 bases). In germline, CDR1 is ENHRY, CDR2 SYGVKD. The CDR3 is 16 amino acids. Trimming stripped 4 bases from V and 2 bases from J, with 18 bases between. The CDR3 DNA reads as TGTGCCATCAGTGGTAAAGTGGGAGGTCTAGCCTACGAGCAGTACTTC. This encodes CAISGKVGGLAYEQYF.

This clonotype was observed at least ten times. The chain is built from TRBV20-1 and TRBJ1-4; D may be TRBD1 (5 bases). From germline, CDR1 is DFQATT and CDR2 SNEGSKA (reference sequence). V was pared by 6 bases and J by 7 bases, with 15 bases between. CDR3 length: 13 amino acids. DNA for the CDR3: TGCAGTGCCCCGGGACCGGCGGGTGAAAAACTGTTTTTT. Its protein is CSAPGPAGEKLFF.

Many counts were recorded for this clonotype. J is TRBJ1-2 and V is TRBV14; 8 bases fit TRBD1. Per germline, CDR1 SGHDN and CDR2 FVKESK. The CDR3 sequence is 14 residues long. V gave up 0 bases and J gave up 4 bases; unmatched junction bases: 1. CDR3 in DNA: TGTGCCAGCAGCCAAGACACAGGGGGCTATGGCTACACCTTC. Translation gives CASSQDTGGYGYTF.